This record looks at one T cell receptor (beta chain) sequence and its context. Compared with germline, one end of the junction differs, possibly owing to a read error. From germline, CDR1 is GTSNPN and CDR2 SVGIG (reference sequence). This CDR3 spans 15 amino acids. Amplification used 60 Vbeta primers and 13 Jbeta primers. Generated by immunoSEQ multiplex PCR, the TCRdb table keeps only in-frame clones and is missing some. This sample's clone table lists tens of thousands of clones. The entry originates in a study of cytomegalovirus exposure and HLA in healthy donors. Sequencing was carried out using PBMCs. The chain recombines TRBV30 with TRBJ1-2, with D maybe TRBD1 (5 bases). The clonotype comes from a male donor in good health and CMV-seropositive. CDR3 residues: CAGSAQGSPNYGYTF. CDR3 DNA sequence: TGTGCCGGGAGTGCTCAGGGTTCCCCTAACTATGGCTACACCTTC.